The 5 T cell receptor beta chains below come from one sample, sequenced in a study of monozygotic twins with inflammatory bowel disease. One entry per CDR3 protein, without DNA, is what TCRdb gives after re-calling the 5' RACE reads. The clone table shows over 150,000 distinct CDR3 sequences, with the ten largest holding 2.4%. The sample was blood. These receptor sequences come from a human donor with ulcerative colitis or Crohn's disease, or a healthy co-twin of an affected twin (not recorded which).

V is TRBV5-4 and J is TRBJ1-6. CDR3 length equals 15 residues. The germline V gene has CDR1 SGHNT and CDR2 YYREEE (reference sequence). The CDR3 loop reads CASSSRDSYNSPLHF.

CDR3: CASSRTVTNTEAFF. The chain employs TRBV9 and TRBJ1-1; TCRdb returns TRBD1, unconfirmable since there is no DNA. Germline V gene lookup returns CDR1 SGDLS and CDR2 YYNGEE. The CDR3 covers 14 residues.

The V gene is TRBV20-1, the J gene TRBJ1-5. Germline lookup yields CDR1 DFQATT and CDR2 SNEGSKA (reference sequence). The CDR3 has 15 amino acids. CDR3 region: CSARAEVNSNQPQHF.

The chain joins TRBV12-3 or TRBV12-4 to TRBJ2-2; the TCRdb D gene call, TRBD1, has no DNA to confirm it. The CDR3 has 13 amino acids. CDR3 in amino acids: CASSLGDTGELFF.

CDR3 sequence: CASSQGRTTEAFF. The chain employs TRBV4-3 and TRBJ1-1. Germline-derived CDR1 and CDR2 are LGHNA and YSLEER. The CDR3 extends over 13 amino acids.